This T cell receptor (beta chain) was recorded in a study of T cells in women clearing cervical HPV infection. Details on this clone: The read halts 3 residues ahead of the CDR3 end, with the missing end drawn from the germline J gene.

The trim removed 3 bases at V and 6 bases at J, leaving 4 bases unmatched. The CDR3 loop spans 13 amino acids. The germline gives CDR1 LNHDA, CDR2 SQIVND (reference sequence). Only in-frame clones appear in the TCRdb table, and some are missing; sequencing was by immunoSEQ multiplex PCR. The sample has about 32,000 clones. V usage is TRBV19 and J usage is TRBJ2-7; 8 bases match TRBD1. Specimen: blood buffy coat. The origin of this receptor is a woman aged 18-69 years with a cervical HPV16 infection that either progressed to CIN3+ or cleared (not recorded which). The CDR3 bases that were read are TGTGCCAGTAGTATCTTAACAGGGGGCGAG. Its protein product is CASSILTGGE. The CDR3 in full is CASSILTGGEQYF.